This is a list of T cell receptor beta chains from one sample in a study of blood T cell repertoires in COVID-19. The table came from immunoSEQ multiplex PCR; TCRdb's copy has only in-frame clones and leaves some out. Among more than 75,000 clones listed, 84% were seen once. Sequences were obtained from peripheral blood. These receptors all stem from a man aged 55 to 70 with acute or convalescent COVID-19. CDR3s include the opening cysteine and the closing phenylalanine or tryptophan. D genes are given only for firm matches. Size is stated for part of the rows, as once, few or many counts, or as a class when the clone is expanded.

D gene,V gene,clone size,J gene,CDR3 DNA,CDR3 protein
TRBD1,TRBV19,once,TRBJ1-2,TGTGCCAGTAGTATTTCGGGACAGGGGACCTATGGCTACACCTTC,CASSISGQGTYGYTF
TRBD1,TRBV18,-,TRBJ1-6,TGTGCCAGCTCATCAGACAGGGTACCTTCACCCCTCCACTTT,CASSSDRVPSPLHF
-,TRBV9,-,TRBJ1-1,TGTGCCAGCAGCGCCGGGACAAACGCCATGAACACTGAAGCTTTCTTT,CASSAGTNAMNTEAFF
-,TRBV28,-,TRBJ1-2,TGTGCCAGCAGTCCTCACAGGTCTGGGGATCGTGGCTACACCTTC,CASSPHRSGDRGYTF
TRBD1,TRBV28,-,TRBJ1-5,TGTGCCAGCACCCTTAGCTCGGGACAGGGATGGGAGAAGCCCCAGCATTTT,CASTLSSGQGWEKPQHF
TRBD1,TRBV27,-,TRBJ1-5,TGTGCCAGCAGCCTATTGGGACAGGGGGCCCAGCCCCAGCATTTT,CASSLLGQGAQPQHF
-,TRBV2,-,TRBJ2-4,TGTGCCAGCAGTGAAGGGGAGACCCTAATAAACTTAGCCAAAAACATTCAGTACTTC,CASSEGETLINLAKNIQYF
TRBD2,TRBV5-6,-,TRBJ2-5,TGTGCCAGCAGCTCCCTGGGGGGGGGAAGAGAGACCCAGTACTTC,CASSSLGGGRETQYF
-,TRBV5-1,-,TRBJ2-1,TGCGCCAGCAGCTCCCTACTTTCAAACAGCTACAATGAGCAGTTCTTC,CASSSLLSNSYNEQFF
TRBD2,TRBV28,-,TRBJ2-6,TGTGCCAGCAGTCCGTGGGAGGGAACTGGGGCCAACGTCCTGACTTTC,CASSPWEGTGANVLTF
TRBD1,TRBV14,-,TRBJ1-2,TGTGCCAGCAGCCAGGACAGGGGTTCAAACTATGGCTACACCTTC,CASSQDRGSNYGYTF
-,TRBV6-5,-,TRBJ2-5,TGTGCCAGCAGTTACTCACAGTGGTACCAAGAGACCCAGTACTTC,CASSYSQWYQETQYF
-,TRBV12-3/TRBV12-4,-,TRBJ1-1,TGTGCCAGCAGTTTTGGCCACTCGGGAGCTTTCTTT,CASSFGHSGAFF
-,TRBV29-1,-,TRBJ1-2,TGCAGCGTCCAGTACAGGGCTCCCCCCTATGGCTACACCTTC,CSVQYRAPPYGYTF
-,TRBV2,-,TRBJ1-1,TGTGCCAGCAGACAGAGCTCGAACACTGAAGCTTTCTTT,CASRQSSNTEAFF
-,TRBV7-9,-,TRBJ1-6,TGTGCCAGCAACCCCGGCGGTGGAGGTAATTCACCCCTCCACTTT,CASNPGGGGNSPLHF
TRBD2,TRBV6-2/TRBV6-3,-,TRBJ2-3,TGTGCCAGCAGCCCCTTGGGACTAGCGGGGTACCCGAGCACAGATACGCAGTATTTT,CASSPLGLAGYPSTDTQYF
-,TRBV19,-,TRBJ1-2,TGTGCCAGTTCAAGGACAGATCCTAACTATGGCTACACCTTC,CASSRTDPNYGYTF
TRBD1,TRBV7-9,-,TRBJ2-7,TGTGCCAGCAGCTCGGGACAGGGACATTACGAGCAGTACTTC,CASSSGQGHYEQYF
TRBD1,TRBV2,-,TRBJ1-1,TGTGCCAGCAGCTGGACAGGGGAGGTGAACACTGAAGCTTTCTTT,CASSWTGEVNTEAFF
-,TRBV28,-,TRBJ1-6,TGTGCCAGCAAGCTTTGGGCCCCCAATTCACCCCTCCACTTT,CASKLWAPNSPLHF
-,TRBV7-3,-,TRBJ2-1,TGTGCCAGCAGCTTAAGTGGGGGGAGGTACAATGAGCAGTTCTTC,CASSLSGGRYNEQFF
-,TRBV3-1/TRBV3-2,-,TRBJ1-2,TGTGCCAGCAGCCTCACGCTCCTCAGTGGGAGAGGGGGTGGCTACACCTTC,CASSLTLLSGRGGGYTF
-,TRBV19,-,TRBJ1-6,TGTGCCAGTAGTGAGGGTCCCGATAATTCACCCCTCCACTTT,CASSEGPDNSPLHF
TRBD2,TRBV7-3,-,TRBJ2-5,TGTGCCAGCAGCTTTGGTCGCGGGGGGCCCGGGACCCAGTACTTC,CASSFGRGGPGTQYF
-,TRBV9,-,TRBJ2-6,TGTGCCAGCAGCGTTGGAGTTACAGGGGCCAACGTCCTGACTTTC,CASSVGVTGANVLTF
-,TRBV2,-,TRBJ2-2,TGTGCCAGCGGGTTGGGCAATCCGAACACCGGGGAGCTGTTTTTT,CASGLGNPNTGELFF
TRBD1,TRBV12-3/TRBV12-4,-,TRBJ1-1,TGTGCCAGCAGTCGGGACAGGAACACTGAAGCTTTCTTT,CASSRDRNTEAFF
-,TRBV4-1,-,TRBJ1-2,TGCGCCAGCAGCCAAGATCCCGCTTACAGGCCCGCTTATGGCTACACCTTC,CASSQDPAYRPAYGYTF
-,TRBV7-8,-,TRBJ1-1,TGTGCCAGCAGCCGGACTAGCAGGAACACTGAAGCTTTCTTT,CASSRTSRNTEAFF
-,TRBV3-1/TRBV3-2,few,TRBJ2-2,TGTGCCAGCAGCCAAGAACCAGGGGGTTTCTACAGGTTGCGGGGTCCAAACGGGGAGCTGTTTTTT,CASSQEPGGFYRLRGPNGELFF
-,TRBV10-2,-,TRBJ2-2,TGCGCCAGCAGTGACCAGAACACGAACACCGGGGAGCTGTTTTTT,CASSDQNTNTGELFF
TRBD2,TRBV5-1,once,TRBJ2-5,TGCGCCAGCAGCTTGCACAGCGGGGGACCCCAAGGGACCCAGTACTTC,CASSLHSGGPQGTQYF
-,TRBV6-5,-,TRBJ2-6,TGTGCCAGCAGTTACTCGAGGTTAGCCAACGTCCTGACTTTC,CASSYSRLANVLTF
TRBD1,TRBV7-8,-,TRBJ1-5,TGTGCCAGCAGCTTAGCGCTAGGGACAGGGAGGGGTTCTATGGGCAATCAGCCCCAGCATTTT,CASSLALGTGRGSMGNQPQHF
-,TRBV19,few,TRBJ1-1,TGTGCCAGTAGTACCCGGGACACTACCCTTGAAGCTTTCTTT,CASSTRDTTLEAFF
TRBD1,TRBV28,-,TRBJ1-2,TGTGCCAGCTCTCTTGGGGGACAGTTCCTTAACCGCTATGGCTACACCTTC,CASSLGGQFLNRYGYTF
TRBD1,TRBV4-2,-,TRBJ1-2,TGTGCCAGCAGCCAATCAGGGGACAGGGCTAACTATGGCTACACCTTC,CASSQSGDRANYGYTF
TRBD1,TRBV18,-,TRBJ2-1,TGTGCCAGCTCACCGTTACAGGGGAACGAGCAGTTCTTC,CASSPLQGNEQFF
TRBD1,TRBV5-6,-,TRBJ1-6,TGTGCCAGCAGCTTTGGGACAGGGGGCCTCTGGTCACCCCTCCACTTT,CASSFGTGGLWSPLHF
-,TRBV6-2/TRBV6-3,-,TRBJ1-2,TGTGCCAGCACCCCGGACACGGCTAGCGTCGATCGCTACACCTTC,CASTPDTASVDRYTF
TRBD1,TRBV4-1,-,TRBJ1-5,TGCGCCAGCAGCCATATGGGACAGGAGAATCAGCCCCAGCATTTT,CASSHMGQENQPQHF
-,TRBV6-2/TRBV6-3,-,TRBJ1-5,TGTGCCAGCAGTCCGGACAGAAGCAATCAGCCCCAGCATTTT,CASSPDRSNQPQHF
TRBD1,TRBV5-1,-,TRBJ1-1,TGCGCCAGCAGCGCGCAGGGGGGAGGCACTGAAGCTTTCTTT,CASSAQGGGTEAFF
-,TRBV2,-,TRBJ1-5,TGTGCCAGCAACAGGGAGTGGCTTCAGCCCCAGCATTTT,CASNREWLQPQHF
TRBD2,TRBV11-2,-,TRBJ2-5,TGTGCCAGCAGCTTAGGGCGGTCGGTGGGAGGCGGGGGTTTTGAGACCCAGTACTTC,CASSLGRSVGGGGFETQYF
-,TRBV2,-,TRBJ2-7,TGTGCCAGCAGGTCCATCTACGGGGGGCCAAGGCCCTACGAGCAGTACTTC,CASRSIYGGPRPYEQYF
TRBD1,TRBV10-2,-,TRBJ1-1,TGCGCCAGCAGTGGTACAGGGGGCACTGAAGCTTTCTTT,CASSGTGGTEAFF
-,TRBV11-2,-,TRBJ1-1,TGTGCCAGCAGCCAGGCGTTTCAGGGGCGGCACACTGAAGCTTTCTTT,CASSQAFQGRHTEAFF
TRBD2,TRBV3-1/TRBV3-2,-,TRBJ2-3,TGTGCCAGCAGCCAAGATTCACTAGCGGGGGGAGATACGCAGTATTTT,CASSQDSLAGGDTQYF
TRBD1,TRBV27,once,TRBJ2-3,TGTGCCAGCAGTTTAGACCCACCCAGGGGGCAGAGAGATACGCAGTATTTT,CASSLDPPRGQRDTQYF
-,TRBV5-6,-,TRBJ1-3,TGTGCCAGCAGCTTCAGGGATAGAAGCTCTGGAAACACCATATATTTT,CASSFRDRSSGNTIYF
TRBD1,TRBV5-4,-,TRBJ2-5,TGTGCCAGCAGCTTGGTTACAGGGGACGAGACCCAGTACTTC,CASSLVTGDETQYF